The present T cell receptor (beta chain) was sequenced within a study of T cell responses to AZD1222 COVID-19 vaccine. Notes on the study in general: Clonal diversity was possibly underestimated; the donors were predominantly white British and more often female. Nearly half of unique spike-specific TCRs reportedly avoided B.1.351 and B.1.1.7 mutated regions. Baseline seropositivity occurred in only a handful of AZD1222 recipients. When two AZD1222 doses had been given, Spike-specific TCR breadth and depth rose.

This clone appeared once. Its antigen is undetermined. Assay: immunoSEQ multiplex PCR; the TCRdb copy retains only in-frame clones and omits some. The sample records approximately 140,000 clones, about 91% being singletons. Trimming stripped 4 bases from V and 7 bases from J, with 14 bases between. CDR1 is SGDLS and CDR2 is YYNGEE in the germline V gene. The CDR3 is 13 residues long. This rearrangement joins TRBV9 to TRBJ1-2; a possible D gene is TRBD1 (5 bases). This receptor was obtained from an adult in good health. This specimen was peripheral blood, taken on day 0 of AZD1222 vaccination. The DNA of the CDR3 is TGTGCCAGCAGCTGGGGGGATCTGGCTGGCTACACCTTC. This sequence encodes CASSWGDLAGYTF.